This TCR beta chain was retrieved from a study of OX40 agonist ivuxolimab in advanced cancers. Study details: Anti-PD-1, anti-PD-L1 or anti-CTLA-4 therapy given earlier was allowed, and 35% to 50% had some.

CDR1 and CDR2 from the germline V gene are SGHAT and FQNNGV. Trimming at V came to 5 bases and at J to 3 bases, leaving 13 bases not matched to a gene. The CDR3 sequence is 17 residues long. TCRdb's table, derived via immunoSEQ multiplex PCR, lists solely in-frame clones and lacks some. The table records 7,900 or so clones, over 75% of them present only once. Findings and caveats of the study: Expanded clones belonging to CD8+ T cells outnumbered, on average, those of CD4+. Partial responders at 0.1-3.0 mg/kg had among the lowest clonal expansion.

For this clone: Its cognate antigen is unknown.

The chain uses TRBV11-2 and TRBJ2-3; TRBD2 agrees at 8 bases. The clonotype was recovered from an adult with an advanced solid tumor such as melanoma, head and neck, liver or kidney cancer. The sequencing here drew on CD4+ or CD8+ T cells sorted from blood, taken in a trial of the OX40 agonist ivuxolimab. CDR3 DNA sequence: TGTGCCAGCAGCCGATCGGCGGGACTAGTAGGTACAGATACGCAGTATTTT. Amino acid sequence: CASSRSAGLVGTDTQYF.